These 21 T cell receptor beta chains came from one sample sequenced in a study of cytomegalovirus exposure and HLA in healthy donors listed by TCRdb under 2017. Receptors were amplified or captured by the immunoSEQ multiplex PCR assay. For the multiplex PCR, a mixture combining 60 forward primers for TCR Vbeta segments and 13 reverse primers for TCR Jbeta segments was used. Not all clones reach the TCRdb copy of this immuneACCESS table, which keeps in-frame sequences only. Checked studies attribute under half of the gap to unresolved V genes and leave the rest unexplained. This sample gives 140,000 to 150,000 clones in total; more than 75% of them show up just once. Of the sample, around 2.9% is held by the ten largest clones. Sequenced sample: PBMCs. The receptors were gathered from a female donor in good health and CMV-seronegative.

The CDR3 here is CASSPGQGADTQYF. The CDR3 DNA follows: TGTGCCAGCAGCCCCGGGCAGGGCGCGGATACGCAGTATTTT. The V and J genes are TRBV5-6 and TRBJ2-3, with D tentatively TRBD1 (5 bases). Trimming pared 4 bases from V and 6 bases from J, leaving 15 bases between. The germline CDR1 and CDR2 sequences are SGHDT and YYEEEE. The CDR3 is 14 residues long.

The chain couples TRBV27 to TRBJ1-1; D remains ambiguous. The CDR3 is made up of 15 amino acids. Per germline, CDR1 MNHEY and CDR2 SMNVEV (reference sequence). Trimming took 5 bases from V and 5 from J, leaving 18 bases between them. The CDR3: CASSRPPAGRTEAFF. Written as DNA, the CDR3 is TGTGCCAGCAGTCGCCCCCCCGCAGGAAGGACTGAAGCTTTCTTT.

The chain joins TRBV29-1 to TRBJ2-7, with 7 bases matching TRBD1. Per the germline V gene, CDR1 is SQVTM and CDR2 is ANQGSEA. V trimming: 5 bases; J trimming: 3 bases; junction bases outside the gene matches: 7. The CDR3 extends over 13 amino acids. The CDR3, as DNA: TGCAGCGTTCGACAGGGCTCGTACTACGAGCAGTACTTC. Protein sequence: CSVRQGSYYEQYF.

This chain uses TRBV7-2 with TRBJ2-2; 11 bases match TRBD1. J gave up 4 bases and V 4 bases, and 2 bases lay outside the gene matches. Germline assignment: CDR1 SGHTA and CDR2 FQGNSA. The CDR3 contains 15 residues. This CDR3 is CASSWDRGGTGELFF. CDR3 sequence (DNA): TGTGCCAGCAGCTGGGACAGGGGGGGCACCGGGGAGCTGTTTTTT.

This sequence joins TRBV30 and TRBJ1-2; maybe TRBD1 (5 bases). The CDR3 consists of 11 residues. Between the trimmed V and J ends, which lost 0 bases and 14 bases, there was a span of 13 bases. Germline assignment: CDR1 GTSNPN and CDR2 SVGIG (reference sequence). CDR3 in DNA: TGTGCCTGGAGTGTATCGGGGGAAAGGACCTTC. Translation: CAWSVSGERTF.

This clone showed up just a few times. The chain links TRBV2 to TRBJ2-7; D might be TRBD2 (5 bases). The CDR3 spans 12 residues. Germline V lookup: CDR1 SNHLY, CDR2 FYNNEI. Between the trimmed V and J ends, which lost 6 bases and 6 bases, there was a span of 12 bases. This CDR3 reads CASSALVREQYF. CDR3 sequence (DNA): TGTGCCAGCAGCGCACTAGTTCGCGAGCAGTACTTC.

V is TRBV27 and J is TRBJ1-1; the D gene is possibly TRBD1 (5 bases). The CDR3 extends over 15 amino acids. Trimming took off 1 base at V and 4 bases at J, with 13 bases between the two ends. Germline V gene sequence: CDR1 MNHEY, CDR2 SMNVEV (reference sequence). CDR3 amino acids: CASSLWGGAATEAFF. The CDR3 coding sequence is TGTGCCAGCAGTTTATGGGGGGGAGCGGCCACTGAAGCTTTCTTT.

The rearrangement uses TRBV27 and TRBJ2-7; 9 nucleotides match TRBD2. J lost 7 bases, V lost 3 bases, and 10 bases had no gene match. The CDR3 runs 15 residues. The germline V gene has CDR1 MNHEY and CDR2 SMNVEV (reference sequence). The CDR3 region has the DNA TGTGCCAGCAGTTTCCTGGCGGGAGGGCAGCGAGAGCAGTACTTC. Protein sequence: CASSFLAGGQREQYF.

This chain uses TRBV6-5 with TRBJ2-2; 9 nucleotides match TRBD1. The germline gives CDR1 MNHEY, CDR2 SVGAGI. The ends lost 0 bases at V and 6 bases at J; junction bases unmatched: 5. There are 16 residues in the CDR3. CDR3 region: CASSYSRDRVSGELFF. As DNA, the CDR3 is TGTGCCAGCAGTTACTCTCGGGACAGGGTTTCCGGGGAGCTGTTTTTT.

A single count supports this clone. The V and J genes are TRBV7-3 and TRBJ2-1, with a tentative D call TRBD2 (5 bases). Trimming took 5 bases from V and 4 from J, leaving 9 bases between them. The germline V gene encodes CDR1 SGHTA and CDR2 FQGTGA. The CDR3 is 13 residues long. The CDR3 sequence is CASSPGVYNEQFF. The CDR3 DNA reads TGTGCCAGCAGCCCCGGGGTGTACAATGAGCAGTTCTTC.

The chain is built from TRBV6-1 and TRBJ1-4; D unresolved. Trimming took off 1 base at V and 7 bases at J, with 13 bases between the two ends. CDR1 and CDR2 (germline): MNHNS, SASEGT. The CDR3 sequence is 15 residues long. The CDR3 DNA follows: TGTGCCAGCAGTGAAGTGGTCAGAACCTTTGAAAAACTGTTTTTT. This translates into CASSEVVRTFEKLFF.

V is TRBV18 and J is TRBJ1-3, with D uncertain. The CDR3 totals 17 residues. With 3 bases removed from V and 0 bases from J, the gap between germline ends came to 15 bases. The germline V gene encodes CDR1 KGHSH and CDR2 LQKENI. For the CDR3, the DNA is TGTGCCAGCTCACCGATGTTCGAGGGAGACTCTGGAAACACCATATATTTT. Translation: CASSPMFEGDSGNTIYF.

J is TRBJ1-6 and V is TRBV19; 8 bases agree with TRBD1. The CDR3 is made up of 15 amino acids. Germline CDR1 is LNHDA and CDR2 is SQIVND (reference sequence). The trim removed 3 bases at V and 9 bases at J, leaving 7 bases unmatched. CDR3 residues: CASSIAGGSSSPLHF. The CDR3 DNA follows: TGTGCCAGTAGTATCGCAGGGGGCTCGAGTTCACCCCTCCACTTT.

The chain couples TRBV7-3 to TRBJ2-1; TRBD2 matches at 8 bases. The CDR3 is 17 residues long. Germline trimming cut 5 bases from V and 4 bases from J; bases unmatched to any gene: 13. Per germline, CDR1 SGHTA and CDR2 FQGTGA. CDR3 protein: CASSPRALAAGYNEQFF. CDR3 bases: TGTGCCAGCAGCCCCCGCGCACTAGCGGCTGGATACAATGAGCAGTTCTTC. The full variable domain, with the rest looked up from reference TRBV7-3 and TRBJ2-1, is GAGVSQTPSNKVTEKGKYVELRCDPISGHTALYWYRQSLGQGPEFLIYFQGTGAADDSGLPNDRFFAVRPEGSVSTLKIQRTERGDSAVYLCASSPRALAAGYNEQFFGPGTRLTVL.

This chain uses TRBV27 with TRBJ2-2, with 11 bases lining up with TRBD2. The germline V gene has CDR1 MNHEY and CDR2 SMNVEV (reference sequence). The CDR3 extends over 19 amino acids. Trimming at V came to 6 bases and at J to 4 bases, leaving 16 bases not matched to a gene. CDR3 sequence (DNA): TGTGCCAGCAGCCCCCTCGGGGGGCTACTAGCGGGGGCCACCGGGGAGCTGTTTTTT. Encoded protein: CASSPLGGLLAGATGELFF.

J is TRBJ1-1 and V is TRBV15; TRBD1 matches at 10 bases. CDR3 size: 16 residues. Germline V gene data show CDR1 as LNHNV and CDR2 as YYDKDF (reference sequence). The J segment lost 1 base and the V segment lost 3 bases, leaving 5 bases of the junction unmatched. The DNA for the CDR3 is TGTGCCACCAGCAGGGGACAGGGGATAGGGAACACTGAAGCTTTCTTT. It codes for CATSRGQGIGNTEAFF.

This chain uses TRBV30 with TRBJ2-1; a weak D match, TRBD2 (7 bases). The CDR3 is made up of 17 amino acids. Looked up from germline, CDR1 is GTSNPN and CDR2 is SVGIG (reference sequence). Trimming removed 3 bases at V and 6 bases at J, with 24 bases between. The CDR3 loop reads CAWRAGLGGGGPNEQFF. For the CDR3, the DNA is TGTGCCTGGAGAGCCGGCTTGGGGGGGGGCGGGCCCAATGAGCAGTTCTTC.

The CDR3 here is CASSHPGTGGRGGYTF. CDR3 nucleotide sequence: TGTGCCAGCAGCCACCCCGGGACAGGGGGCCGGGGTGGCTACACCTTC. J is TRBJ1-2 and V is TRBV7-2, with TRBD1 identical over 12 bases. Trimming removed 5 bases from V and 7 bases from J; junction bases left unmatched: 11. Germline-derived CDR1 and CDR2 are SGHTA and FQGNSA. The CDR3 sequence is 16 residues long.

This sequence joins TRBV2 and TRBJ2-1, with D tentatively TRBD2 (6 bases). The CDR3 is 12 residues long. Germline CDR1 is SNHLY and CDR2 is FYNNEI. The germline V and J ends were trimmed by 6 bases and 9 bases, with 12 bases remaining between them. The CDR3 protein is CASSQTSTEQFF. CDR3 nucleotides: TGTGCCAGCAGCCAAACTAGCACTGAGCAGTTCTTC.

This chain connects TRBV7-6 to TRBJ2-3; D not certain. The CDR3 length is 14 residues. Germline lookup yields CDR1 SGHVS and CDR2 FNYEAQ. V shed 2 bases and J shed 5 bases, with 11 bases lying between them. This CDR3 is CASSLTQALDTQYF. DNA of the CDR3: TGTGCCAGCAGCTTAACGCAGGCGTTAGATACGCAGTATTTT. The full variable domain, rest sourced from reference TRBV7-6 and TRBJ2-3, is GAGVSQSPRYKVTKRGQDVALRCDPISGHVSLYWYRQALGQGPEFLTYFNYEAQQDKSGLPNDRFSAERPEGSISTLTIQRTEQRDSAMYRCASSLTQALDTQYFGPGTRLTVL.

The V gene is TRBV27, the J gene TRBJ2-3, with a tentative D call TRBD1 (5 bases). The CDR3 is made up of 13 amino acids. V gave up 5 bases and J gave up 5 bases, with 11 bases separating them. The V gene's germline CDR1 is MNHEY and CDR2 SMNVEV (reference sequence). DNA of the CDR3: TGTGCCAGCAGTCTAAACAGGAAAGATACGCAGTATTTT. Protein: CASSLNRKDTQYF.